A single sample gave rise to the 27 T cell receptor beta chains below, sequenced in a study of beta chain features in type 1 diabetes. Every bit of the isolated RNA underwent reverse transcription, so sequencing read expressed TCRB transcripts. The protocol was immunoSEQ multiplex PCR, while the TCRdb copy is restricted to in-frame clones and leaves out a portion. The table has some 410,000 clones, 9.5% to 12% seen once. Sequenced input: naive CD4+ T cells from blood. These receptors were taken from a woman aged 18-29 years in good health.

Only a few counts were recorded for this clone. This rearrangement joins TRBV7-2 to TRBJ2-3; 7 nucleotides match TRBD1. The germline gives CDR1 SGHTA, CDR2 FQGNSA. V lost 5 bases and J lost 0; bases outside the gene matches: 8. The CDR3 contains 16 residues. The CDR3 DNA reads as TGTGCCAGCAGCCTCGGGACAGTAAAAAGCACAGATACGCAGTATTTT. It encodes CASSLGTVKSTDTQYF.

This clone has just a few counts. The gene calls are TRBV7-2 and TRBJ2-5, with 7 bases aligning to TRBD1. The trim removed 0 bases at V and 4 bases at J, leaving 5 bases unmatched. Germline V lookup: CDR1 SGHTA, CDR2 FQGNSA. The CDR3 consists of 15 residues. CDR3 nucleotides: TGTGCCAGCAGCTTAGCACAGGGGTTTGGAGAGACCCAGTACTTC. Protein sequence: CASSLAQGFGETQYF.

The chain uses TRBV18 and TRBJ2-2; a possible D gene is TRBD2 (5 bases). Trimming stripped 4 bases from V and 5 bases from J, with 11 bases between. In germline, CDR1 is KGHSH, CDR2 LQKENI. This CDR3 has 14 amino acids. CDR3 coding DNA: TGTGCCAGCTCACGCACGCCGGGGACCGGGGAGCTGTTTTTT. It is translated as CASSRTPGTGELFF.

This clone has at least ten counts. The J gene is TRBJ1-2, the V gene TRBV29-1, with 7 bases that match TRBD1. The CDR3 runs 10 residues. J lost 8 bases, V lost 5 bases, and 2 bases had no gene match. Germline lookup yields CDR1 SQVTM and CDR2 ANQGSEA. CDR3 coding DNA: TGCAGCGTTTCGACAGGGGGCTACACCTTC. It codes for CSVSTGGYTF.

The rearrangement joins TRBV5-4 to TRBJ2-3; D unresolved. This CDR3 region has 15 residues. Germline lookup yields CDR1 SGHNT and CDR2 YYREEE (reference sequence). V lost 2 bases and J 0 bases, leaving 10 bases between the germline ends. The CDR3 DNA is TGTGCCAGCAGCTTAGGCCCTACAAGCACAGATACGCAGTATTTT. Translated: CASSLGPTSTDTQYF.

There are a few counts of this clone. The genes are TRBV6-5 and TRBJ1-1; D gene unclear. Germline V lookup: CDR1 MNHEY, CDR2 SVGAGI. There are 14 residues in the CDR3. Trimming shortened V by 6 bases and J by 1 base, and 12 bases separated the two germline ends. This CDR3 is CASSRRHPNTEAFF. The CDR3 DNA follows: TGTGCCAGCAGCCGACGGCACCCGAACACTGAAGCTTTCTTT.

For the CDR3, the DNA is TGTGCCAGTAGTCGGGCACCGGGACAGAACAACTACGAGCAGTACTTC. Its translation is CASSRAPGQNNYEQYF. This rearrangement joins TRBV19 to TRBJ2-7, with TRBD1 matching 7 bases. CDR1 and CDR2 from the germline V gene are LNHDA and SQIVND (reference sequence). After removal of 5 bases from V and 3 bases from J, the junction contained 13 bases not matched to a gene. The CDR3 has 16 amino acids.

The chain employs TRBV7-9 and TRBJ1-1, with 9 bases matching TRBD1. V shed 4 bases and J 5 bases; nucleotides not matched to a gene: 5. Germline V gives CDR1 SEHNR, CDR2 FQNEAQ (reference sequence). The CDR3 totals 14 residues. The CDR3 coding sequence is TGTGCCAGCAGCTCATACAGGGGGCGGACTGAAGCTTTCTTT. As protein: CASSSYRGRTEAFF.

This clone has a handful of counts. The genes are TRBV7-3 and TRBJ2-7, with a tentative D call TRBD2 (5 bases). V was trimmed by 0 bases and J by 2 bases, leaving 11 bases between them. The CDR3 consists of 15 residues. Germline V gene data show CDR1 as SGHTA and CDR2 as FQGTGA. The CDR3 spells CASSLTEAKAYEQYV. CDR3 nucleotide sequence: TGTGCCAGCAGCTTAACGGAGGCCAAGGCCTACGAGCAGTACGTC.

V gene TRBV25-1 combines with J gene TRBJ1-4; maybe TRBD1 (6 bases). CDR3 length: 15 residues. Germline assignment: CDR1 MGHDK and CDR2 SYGVNS. V was shortened by 2 bases and J by 6 bases, with 13 bases between the two germline ends. The CDR3 sequence: CASSEPRAGDEKLFF. The CDR3 DNA reads TGTGCCAGCAGTGAACCACGGGCAGGGGATGAAAAACTGTTTTTT.

The chain recombines TRBV14 with TRBJ2-3; unclear D gene. Between the trimmed V and J ends, which lost 0 bases and 3 bases, there was a span of 13 bases. CDR3 length equals 16 residues. Germline V lookup: CDR1 SGHDN, CDR2 FVKESK. CDR3 nucleotides: TGTGCCAGCAGCCAAGAAGTCGCGGTCGGTACAGATACGCAGTATTTT. Protein sequence: CASSQEVAVGTDTQYF.

CDR3 sequence reads: CATSRGAASGGYTF. CDR3 nucleotides: TGTGCCACCAGCAGAGGGGCGGCGTCCGGTGGCTACACCTTC. The chain employs TRBV15 and TRBJ1-2; D is undetermined. CDR1 is LNHNV, CDR2 YYDKDF, per germline (reference sequence). V was cut by 1 base and J by 7 bases, with 13 bases left in between. The length of the CDR3 is 14 residues. The full variable domain, completed using reference TRBV15 and TRBJ1-2, is DAMVIQNPRYQVTQFGKPVTLSCSQTLNHNVMYWYQQKSSQAPKLLFHYYDKDFNNEADTPDNFQSRRPNTSFCFLDIRSPGLGDTAMYLCATSRGAASGGYTFGSGTRLTVV.

This clone was observed a few times. The chain has TRBV2 and TRBJ2-5; D unclear. CDR1 SNHLY and CDR2 FYNNEI come from the germline V gene. The CDR3 extends over 12 amino acids. Deletions cut 4 bases from V and 3 bases from J, with 6 bases between. The CDR3: CASSVYEETQYF. In DNA, the CDR3 is TGTGCCAGCAGTGTATATGAAGAGACCCAGTACTTC.

V usage is TRBV5-1 and J usage is TRBJ1-4; D gene uncertain. The CDR3 contains 13 residues. CDR1 is SGHRS and CDR2 is YFSETQ in the germline V gene. V dropped 7 bases and J dropped 1 base, with 8 bases sitting between them. CDR3 sequence: CASRQETNEKLFF. CDR3 coding DNA: TGCGCCAGCCGCCAGGAAACTAATGAAAAACTGTTTTTT.

The V call is TRBV30, the J call TRBJ2-7; no definite D call. CDR3 size: 12 residues. Germline V gene sequence: CDR1 GTSNPN, CDR2 SVGIG (reference sequence). Trimming cost V 1 base and J 0 bases, with 4 bases left between them. CDR3 in amino acids: CAWSGGSYEQYF. CDR3 DNA sequence: TGTGCCTGGAGTGGGGGCTCCTACGAGCAGTACTTC.

DNA of the CDR3: TGTGCCAGTAGTATTGGGACAGCTTATAGCAATCAGCCCCAGCATTTT. Protein sequence: CASSIGTAYSNQPQHF. The V call is TRBV19, the J call TRBJ1-5; 7 positions agree with TRBD1. Germline V gene sequence: CDR1 LNHDA, CDR2 SQIVND (reference sequence). The ends lost 3 bases at V and 0 bases at J; junction bases unmatched: 5. This CDR3 spans 16 amino acids.

This chain uses TRBV5-4 with TRBJ2-2, with TRBD2 matching 9 bases. Per the germline V gene, CDR1 is SGHNT and CDR2 is YYREEE (reference sequence). The CDR3 is 15 residues long. The V segment lost 6 bases and the J segment 3 bases; nucleotides outside the gene matches: 6. CDR3: CASTQGLAYTGELFF. CDR3 DNA sequence: TGTGCCAGCACCCAGGGACTAGCATACACCGGGGAGCTGTTTTTT.

The CDR3 loop is CASSISGQGWENIQYF. CDR3 nucleotide sequence: TGTGCCAGTAGTATATCCGGACAGGGATGGGAAAACATTCAGTACTTC. The chain combines TRBV19 with TRBJ2-4; TRBD1 matches 8 bases. The germline gives CDR1 LNHDA, CDR2 SQIVND (reference sequence). This CDR3 comprises 16 residues. Losses at the gene ends were 2 bases for V and 5 bases for J; bases not matched to a gene: 8.

This clone was recorded a few times. An end of the junction does not agree with germline; a read error may underlie this. The chain joins TRBV7-9 to TRBJ2-5; D may correspond to TRBD1 or TRBD2 (5 bases each). Germline V lookup: CDR1 SEHNR, CDR2 FQNEAQ (reference sequence). This CDR3 region has 14 residues. DNA for the CDR3: TGCGCCAGCAGCCAAGATCCCAGGGAGGAGACCCAGTACTTC. Translated, it gives CASSQDPREETQYF.

Remarks on this clone: In the same sample, other DNA sequences code for this CDR3. The rearrangement uses TRBV7-9 and TRBJ2-7; the D gene is possibly TRBD1 (6 bases). Trimming shortened V by 2 bases and J by 4 bases, and 6 bases separated the two germline ends. CDR1 is SEHNR and CDR2 is FQNEAQ in the germline V gene (reference sequence). This CDR3 has 12 residues. The CDR3 loop reads CASSLQGYEQYV. The CDR3 DNA is TGTGCCAGCAGCTTACAGGGGTACGAGCAGTACGTC.

The chain employs TRBV5-6 and TRBJ2-3; possible D gene TRBD1, 5 bases. Germline CDR1 and CDR2: SGHDT and YYEEEE. The CDR3 sequence is 16 residues long. V was pared by 4 bases and J by 1 base, with 16 bases between. The CDR3 reads CASSPLGSRGTDTQYF. CDR3 nucleotide sequence: TGTGCCAGCAGCCCCTTGGGTAGCAGGGGCACAGATACGCAGTATTTT.

This sequence joins TRBV5-4 and TRBJ2-3; D is perhaps TRBD1 (5 bases). The CDR3 totals 14 residues. Germline lookup yields CDR1 SGHNT and CDR2 YYREEE (reference sequence). Trimming took off 1 base at V and 3 bases at J, with 9 bases between the two ends. Here the CDR3 reads CASSLQGRTDTQYF. The CDR3 nucleotides are TGTGCCAGCAGCTTGCAGGGAAGGACAGATACGCAGTATTTT.

This clone was detected only a few times. This chain uses TRBV4-2 with TRBJ2-1, with D tentatively TRBD2 (6 bases). The V end was cut by 0 bases, the J end by 0 bases, with 15 bases between. Germline loops: CDR1 LGHNA, CDR2 YNFKEQ. The CDR3 has 18 residues. CDR3 coding DNA: TGTGCCAGCAGCCAAGAGCAGGGCGGGGTTAGCTCCTACAATGAGCAGTTCTTC. Protein product: CASSQEQGGVSSYNEQFF.

This sequence joins TRBV5-1 and TRBJ2-6; possibly TRBD1 for D (5 bases). V was cut by 2 bases and J by 4 bases, with 10 bases left in between. The CDR3 runs to 15 residues. CDR1 and CDR2 from the germline V gene are SGHRS and YFSETQ. CDR3 protein: CASSLMQGGANVLTF. CDR3 nucleotide sequence: TGCGCCAGCAGCTTAATGCAGGGCGGGGCCAACGTCCTGACTTTC.

There are a few counts of this clone. The chain uses TRBV7-2 and TRBJ2-7, with TRBD1 matching 10 bases. V shed 0 bases and J 5 bases; nucleotides not matched to a gene: 4. Looked up from germline, CDR1 is SGHTA and CDR2 is FQGNSA. This CDR3 spans 15 amino acids. CDR3 sequence: CASSLAAGQGHEQYF. The DNA for the CDR3 is TGTGCCAGCAGCTTAGCTGCGGGACAGGGGCACGAGCAGTACTTC.

This chain connects TRBV29-1 to TRBJ2-5; D remains unclear. The CDR3 loop spans 11 amino acids. Per the germline V gene, CDR1 is SQVTM and CDR2 is ANQGSEA. V lost 4 bases, J lost 5 bases, and 8 bases lay in between. CDR3 in amino acids: CSVGARETQYF. CDR3 coding DNA: TGCAGCGTTGGTGCGAGGGAGACCCAGTACTTC.

The V gene is TRBV2, the J gene TRBJ2-7, with 10 bases matching TRBD2. The CDR3 has 14 amino acids. CDR1 and CDR2 from the germline V gene are SNHLY and FYNNEI. V shed 6 bases and J 5 bases; nucleotides not matched to a gene: 7. In nucleotides, the CDR3 is TGTGCCAGCAGCGGGACTAGCGAGAAACACGAGCAGTACTTC. It is translated as CASSGTSEKHEQYF.